This record covers a single TCR beta chain. No antigen is known for it. Sequencing was performed with immunoSEQ multiplex PCR; in TCRdb, only in-frame clones are kept and a portion is missing. This table has some 2,500,000 clones, roughly 93% appearing once. The CDR3 extends over 16 amino acids. V gave up 0 bases and J gave up 2 bases, with 13 bases separating them. CDR1 and CDR2 from the germline V gene are SGHNT and YYREEE (reference sequence). This entry belongs to a study of shared clonotypes between healthy human individuals. Whole-study results and caveats: Naive subsets usually exceeded memory subsets in estimated richness.

The TCR was taken from a man aged 18 to 30 in good health. Some clones in this sample may be carry-over from other donors' samples. The chain employs TRBV5-4 and TRBJ2-3, with a weak D call TRBD2 (5 bases). The sequenced material came from naive CD4+ T cells from PBMCs. Subset here: CD45RA+ positively selected. In DNA, the CDR3 is TGTGCCAGCAGCTTGGGAATTTGGGGAGACACAGATACGCAGTATTTT. Its translation: CASSLGIWGDTDTQYF.